This T cell receptor (beta chain) is from a study of blood T cells in healthy people across ages. Combining a sample-barcoded 5' primer with a J-beta primer mix, a second PCR ran for roughly 6 to 12 cycles. TCRdb used MiXCR to reprocess the 5' RACE reads, holding one entry per CDR3 protein. The sample includes hundreds of thousands of distinct CDR3 sequences, roughly 58% of them seen just once. Germline CDR1 SGHTA, CDR2 FQGNSA. The CDR3 length is 15 residues. This receptor was taken from a man in his fifties or sixties in good health. Sequencing was performed on blood. V usage is TRBV7-2 and J usage is TRBJ2-1, with D tentatively TRBD1 (6 bases). Near its end, the DNA agrees better with TRBJ2-7, so the J call may be wrong. As DNA, the CDR3 is TGTGCCAGCAGCTCGGGACACCTAATATACAATGAGCAGTACTTC. This sequence encodes CASSSGHLIYNEQYF.